This TCR beta chain was recorded in a study of T cell repertoires in cytomegalovirus infection. TCRdb processed the reads anew with MiXCR; each CDR3 protein has one entry. The sample records about 230,000 distinct CDR3 sequences, roughly 22% being singletons. This clonotype came up a few times. The germline CDR1 and CDR2 sequences are MNHEY and SVGAGI. CDR3 size: 15 residues. V lost 4 bases to trimming and J lost 2 bases; unmatched junction nucleotides: 2. Specimen: CD8+ T cells from PBMCs. This chain joins TRBV6-5 and TRBJ2-7, with 13 bases matching TRBD2. The receptor was derived from a human donor in good health (CMV status not recorded). Some clones in this sample may be carry-over from other donors' samples. The chain's CDR3 is CASSSGTSGAYEQYF. CDR3 sequence (DNA): TGTGCCAGCAGTTCCGGGACTAGCGGGGCCTACGAGCAGTACTTC.